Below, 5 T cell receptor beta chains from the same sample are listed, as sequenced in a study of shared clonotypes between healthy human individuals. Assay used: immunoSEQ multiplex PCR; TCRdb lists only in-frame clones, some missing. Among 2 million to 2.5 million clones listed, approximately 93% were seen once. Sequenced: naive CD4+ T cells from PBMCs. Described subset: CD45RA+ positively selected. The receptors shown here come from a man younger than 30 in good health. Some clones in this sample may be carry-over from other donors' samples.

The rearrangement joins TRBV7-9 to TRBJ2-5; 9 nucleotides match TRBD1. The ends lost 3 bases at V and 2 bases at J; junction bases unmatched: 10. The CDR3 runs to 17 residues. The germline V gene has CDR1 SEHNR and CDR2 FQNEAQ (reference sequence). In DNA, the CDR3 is TGTGCCAGCAGCTTTCTCCGGGACAGGGCATTTCAAGAGACCCAGTACTTC. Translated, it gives CASSFLRDRAFQETQYF.

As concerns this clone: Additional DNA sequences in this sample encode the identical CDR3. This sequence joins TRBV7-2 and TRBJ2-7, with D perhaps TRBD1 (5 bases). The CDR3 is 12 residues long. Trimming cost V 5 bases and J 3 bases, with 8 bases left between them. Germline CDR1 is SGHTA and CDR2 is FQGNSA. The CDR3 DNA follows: TGTGCCAGCAGCGCGCAGGGCTACGAGCAGTACTTC. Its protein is CASSAQGYEQYF.

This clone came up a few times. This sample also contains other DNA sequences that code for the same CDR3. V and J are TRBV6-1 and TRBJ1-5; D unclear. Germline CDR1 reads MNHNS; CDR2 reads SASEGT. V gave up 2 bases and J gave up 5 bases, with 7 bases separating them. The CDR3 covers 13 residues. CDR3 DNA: TGTGCCAGCAGTGAATATAGAGATCAGCCCCAGCATTTT. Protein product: CASSEYRDQPQHF.

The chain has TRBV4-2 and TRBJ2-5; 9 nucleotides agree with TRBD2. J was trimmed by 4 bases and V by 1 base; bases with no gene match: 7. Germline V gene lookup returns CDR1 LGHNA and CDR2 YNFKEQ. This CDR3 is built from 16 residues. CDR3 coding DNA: TGTGCCAGCAGCCAAGGGGCGGGAGGGCCGGGAGAGACCCAGTACTTC. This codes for CASSQGAGGPGETQYF.

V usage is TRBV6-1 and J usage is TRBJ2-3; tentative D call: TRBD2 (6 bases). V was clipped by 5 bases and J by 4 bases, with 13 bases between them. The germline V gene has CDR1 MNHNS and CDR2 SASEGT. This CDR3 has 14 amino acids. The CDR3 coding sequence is TGTGCCAGCAGTCTCGGGAGTGAAGCAGATACGCAGTATTTT. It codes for CASSLGSEADTQYF.